The clone carrying this T cell receptor beta chain was observed a few times. TCRdb reprocessed the 5' RACE reads via MiXCR and lists one record per CDR3 protein. The top ten hold around a quarter of the sample, which has almost 30,000 distinct CDR3 sequences, roughly 6.1% seen once. In germline, CDR1 is KGHDR, CDR2 SFDVKD. The CDR3 is 16 residues long. Trimming removed 1 base at V and 1 base at J, with 12 bases between. The data were obtained in a study of T cells after yellow fever vaccination. The study's findings and limits: Though weaker, the secondary response peaked faster, on day 5 versus 15. For sorted memory subsets on day 0, almost all vaccine-responding clonotypes were undetectable.

The sequencing here drew on PBMCs, either bulk or a sorted T-cell subset (CD4+, CD8+, memory, or dextramer-sorted; not recorded which), taken on the day of the yellow fever booster vaccination. This TCR came from a man aged 25-45 years who received the YFV17D yellow fever vaccine. J is TRBJ1-2 and V is TRBV24-1; D unclear. This chain's CDR3 is CATSDLGPGRNYGYTF. DNA for the CDR3: TGTGCCACCAGTGATTTAGGTCCAGGCCGTAACTATGGCTACACCTTC.